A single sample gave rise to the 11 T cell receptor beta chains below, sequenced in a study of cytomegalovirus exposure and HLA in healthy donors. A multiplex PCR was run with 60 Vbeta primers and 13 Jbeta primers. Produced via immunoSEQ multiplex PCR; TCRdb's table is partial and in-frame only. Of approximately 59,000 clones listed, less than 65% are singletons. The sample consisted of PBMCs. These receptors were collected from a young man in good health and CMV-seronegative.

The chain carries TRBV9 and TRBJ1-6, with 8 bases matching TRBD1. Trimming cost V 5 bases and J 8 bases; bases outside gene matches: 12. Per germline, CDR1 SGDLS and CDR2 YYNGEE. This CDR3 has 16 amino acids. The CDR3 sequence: CASSTGGEGGYSPLHF. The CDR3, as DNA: TGTGCCAGCAGTACAGGGGGAGAGGGAGGTTATTCACCCCTCCACTTT.

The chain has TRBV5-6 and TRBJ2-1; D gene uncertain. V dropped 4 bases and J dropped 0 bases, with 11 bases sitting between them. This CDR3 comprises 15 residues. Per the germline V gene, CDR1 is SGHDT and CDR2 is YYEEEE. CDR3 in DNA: TGTGCCAGCAGCCGACTCACCAGCTCCTACAATGAGCAGTTCTTC. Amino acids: CASSRLTSSYNEQFF.

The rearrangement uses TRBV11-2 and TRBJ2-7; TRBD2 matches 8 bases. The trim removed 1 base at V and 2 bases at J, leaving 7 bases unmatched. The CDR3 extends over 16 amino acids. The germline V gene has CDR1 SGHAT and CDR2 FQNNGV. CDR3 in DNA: TGTGCCAGCAGCTTAGGGTTAGCGGGGTCTGCCTACGAGCAGTACTTC. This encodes CASSLGLAGSAYEQYF.

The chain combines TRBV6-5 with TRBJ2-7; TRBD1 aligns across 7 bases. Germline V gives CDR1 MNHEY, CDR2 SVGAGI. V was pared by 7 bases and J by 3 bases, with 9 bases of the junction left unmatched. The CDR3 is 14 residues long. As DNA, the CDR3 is TGTGCCAGCACGCCGACAGGGTCCCTCTACGAGCAGTACTTC. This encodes CASTPTGSLYEQYF.

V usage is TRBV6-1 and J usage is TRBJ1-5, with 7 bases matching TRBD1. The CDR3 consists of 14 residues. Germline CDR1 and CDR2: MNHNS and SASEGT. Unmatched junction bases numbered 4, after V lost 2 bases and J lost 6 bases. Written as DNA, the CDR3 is TGTGCCAGCAGTGAAACAGGGGTATTTCAGCCCCAGCATTTT. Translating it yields CASSETGVFQPQHF.

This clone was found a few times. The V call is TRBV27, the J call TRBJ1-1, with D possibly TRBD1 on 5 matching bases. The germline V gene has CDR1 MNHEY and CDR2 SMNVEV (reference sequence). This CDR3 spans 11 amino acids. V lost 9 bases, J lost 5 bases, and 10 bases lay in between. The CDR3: CASLTETEAFF. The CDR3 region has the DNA TGTGCCAGTCTGACAGAGACTGAAGCTTTCTTT.

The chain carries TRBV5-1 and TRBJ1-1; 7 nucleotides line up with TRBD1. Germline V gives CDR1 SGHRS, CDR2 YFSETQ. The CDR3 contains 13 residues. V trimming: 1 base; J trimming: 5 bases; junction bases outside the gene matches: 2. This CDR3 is CASSLYRGTEAFF. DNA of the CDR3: TGCGCCAGCAGCTTGTACAGGGGAACTGAAGCTTTCTTT.

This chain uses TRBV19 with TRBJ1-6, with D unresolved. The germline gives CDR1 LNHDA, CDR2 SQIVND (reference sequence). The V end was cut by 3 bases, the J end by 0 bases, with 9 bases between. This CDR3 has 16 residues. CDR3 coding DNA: TGTGCCAGTAGTATCAAGGAGAGCTCCTATAATTCACCCCTCCACTTT. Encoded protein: CASSIKESSYNSPLHF.

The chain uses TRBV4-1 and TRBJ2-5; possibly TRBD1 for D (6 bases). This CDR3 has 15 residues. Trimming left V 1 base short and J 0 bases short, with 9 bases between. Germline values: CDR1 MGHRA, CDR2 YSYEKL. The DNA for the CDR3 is TGCGCCAGCAGCCAAGTTGGGGGCGACCAAGAGACCCAGTACTTC. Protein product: CASSQVGGDQETQYF.

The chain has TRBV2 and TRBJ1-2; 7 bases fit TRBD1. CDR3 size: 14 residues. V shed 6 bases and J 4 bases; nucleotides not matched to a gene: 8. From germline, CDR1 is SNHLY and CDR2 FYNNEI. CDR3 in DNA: TGTGCCAGCAGGGGACTAGGGGGCGGCTATGGCTACACCTTC. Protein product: CASRGLGGGYGYTF.

In DNA, the CDR3 is TGTGCCAGCATCGAGTCGGGGGGCGTGGAGCTGTTTTTT. This codes for CASIESGGVELFF. The gene calls are TRBV6-1 and TRBJ2-2; perhaps TRBD2 as D (7 bases). The CDR3 loop spans 13 amino acids. V was cut by 7 bases and J by 10 bases, with 16 bases left in between. Looked up from germline, CDR1 is MNHNS and CDR2 is SASEGT.